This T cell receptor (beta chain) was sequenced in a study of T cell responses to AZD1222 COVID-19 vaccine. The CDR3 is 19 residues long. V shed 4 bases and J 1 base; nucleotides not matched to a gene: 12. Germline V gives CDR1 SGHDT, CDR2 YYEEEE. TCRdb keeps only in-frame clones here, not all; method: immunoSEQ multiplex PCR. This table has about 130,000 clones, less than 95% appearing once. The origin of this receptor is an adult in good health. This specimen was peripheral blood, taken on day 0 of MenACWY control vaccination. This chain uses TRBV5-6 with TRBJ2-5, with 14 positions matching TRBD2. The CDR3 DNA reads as TGTGCCAGCAGCCCCCGACTAGCGGGAGGGCCCGGATTCCAAGAGACCCAGTACTTC. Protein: CASSPRLAGGPGFQETQYF.